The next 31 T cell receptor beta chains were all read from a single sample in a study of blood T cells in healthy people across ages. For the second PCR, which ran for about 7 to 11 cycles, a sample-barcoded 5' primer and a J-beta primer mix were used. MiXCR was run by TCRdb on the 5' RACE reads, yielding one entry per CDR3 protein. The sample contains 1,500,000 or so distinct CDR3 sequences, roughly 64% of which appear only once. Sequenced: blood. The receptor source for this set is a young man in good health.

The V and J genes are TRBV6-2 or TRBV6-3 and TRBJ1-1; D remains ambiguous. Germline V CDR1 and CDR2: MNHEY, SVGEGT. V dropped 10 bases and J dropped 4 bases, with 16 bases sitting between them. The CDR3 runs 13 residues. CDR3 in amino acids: CAIERFVGTEAFF. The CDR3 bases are TGTGCCATCGAGAGATTTGTGGGCACTGAAGCTTTCTTT.

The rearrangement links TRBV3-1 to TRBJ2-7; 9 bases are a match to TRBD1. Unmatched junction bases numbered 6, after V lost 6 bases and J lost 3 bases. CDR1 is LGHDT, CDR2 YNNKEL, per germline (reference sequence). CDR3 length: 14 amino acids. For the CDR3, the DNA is TGTGCCAGCAGTCTTCAGGACAGGGGCTACGAGCAGTACTTC. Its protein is CASSLQDRGYEQYF.

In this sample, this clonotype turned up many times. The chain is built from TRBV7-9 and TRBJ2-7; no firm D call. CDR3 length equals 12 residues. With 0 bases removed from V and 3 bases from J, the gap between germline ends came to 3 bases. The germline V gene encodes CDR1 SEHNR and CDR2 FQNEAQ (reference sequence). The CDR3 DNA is TGTGCCAGCAGCTTAGCAGTCTACGAGCAGTACTTC. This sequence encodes CASSLAVYEQYF. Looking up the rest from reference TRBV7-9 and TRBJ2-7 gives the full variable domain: DTGVSQNPRHKITKRGQNVTFRCDPISEHNRLYWYRQTLGQGPEFLTYFQNEAQLEKSRLLSDRFSAERPKGSFSTLEIQRTEQGDSAMYLCASSLAVYEQYFGPGTRLTVT.

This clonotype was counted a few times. CDR3 protein: CASSSLVGGIYEQYF. CDR3 nucleotides: TGTGCCAGCAGTTCCCTTGTAGGGGGGATCTACGAGCAGTACTTC. The chain carries TRBV27 and TRBJ2-7; D possibly uses TRBD1 or TRBD2 (6 bases each). This CDR3 comprises 15 residues. V lost 4 bases to trimming and J lost 3 bases, with 16 bases between them. CDR1 MNHEY and CDR2 SMNVEV come from the germline V gene (reference sequence).

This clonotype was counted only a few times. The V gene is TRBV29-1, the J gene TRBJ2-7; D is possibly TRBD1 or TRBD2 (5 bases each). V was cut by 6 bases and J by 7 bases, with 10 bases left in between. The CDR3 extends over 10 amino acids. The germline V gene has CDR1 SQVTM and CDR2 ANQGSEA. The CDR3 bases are TGCAGCGTAGGGACGAGAGAGCAGTACTTC. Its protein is CSVGTREQYF.

The CDR3, as DNA: TGTGCCAGCAGTGCCGCAGTGGATACGCAGTATTTT. Protein product: CASSAAVDTQYF. V and J are TRBV6-6 and TRBJ2-3; D ambiguous. This CDR3 comprises 12 residues. Per the germline V gene, CDR1 is MNHNY and CDR2 is SVGAGI (reference sequence). Trimming removed 5 bases at V and 6 bases at J, with 9 bases between.

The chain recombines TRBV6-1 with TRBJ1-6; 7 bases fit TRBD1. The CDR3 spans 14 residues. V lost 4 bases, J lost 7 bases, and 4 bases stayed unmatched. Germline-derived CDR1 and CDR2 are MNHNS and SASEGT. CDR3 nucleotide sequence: TGTGCCAGCAGTGGAGGGACAGAAAATTCACCCCTCCACTTT. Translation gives CASSGGTENSPLHF.

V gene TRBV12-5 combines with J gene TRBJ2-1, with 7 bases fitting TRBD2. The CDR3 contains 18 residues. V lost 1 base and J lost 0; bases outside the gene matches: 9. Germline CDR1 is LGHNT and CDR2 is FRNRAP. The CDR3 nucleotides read TGTGCTAGTGGTTTGGGTCACGGAAGGACTAGCTCCTACAATGAGCAGTTCTTC. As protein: CASGLGHGRTSSYNEQFF.

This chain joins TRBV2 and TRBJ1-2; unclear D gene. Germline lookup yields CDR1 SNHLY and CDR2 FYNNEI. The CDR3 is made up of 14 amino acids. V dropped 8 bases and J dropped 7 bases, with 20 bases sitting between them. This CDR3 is CASLRGAYRGGYTF. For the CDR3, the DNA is TGTGCCAGCCTCCGAGGAGCTTACCGGGGTGGCTACACCTTC.

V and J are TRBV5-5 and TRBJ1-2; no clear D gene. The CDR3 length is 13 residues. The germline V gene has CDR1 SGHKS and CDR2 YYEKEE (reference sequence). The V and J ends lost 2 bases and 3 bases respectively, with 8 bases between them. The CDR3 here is CASSLGIDYGYTF. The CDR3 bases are TGTGCCAGCAGCTTAGGGATAGACTATGGCTACACCTTC.

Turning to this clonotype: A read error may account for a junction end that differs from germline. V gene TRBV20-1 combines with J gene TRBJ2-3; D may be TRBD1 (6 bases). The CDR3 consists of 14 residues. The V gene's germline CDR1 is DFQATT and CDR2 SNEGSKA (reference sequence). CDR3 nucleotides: TGCAGTGCCAGAGTCCAGGGGAGCACAGATACGCAGTATTTT. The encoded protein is CSARVQGSTDTQYF.

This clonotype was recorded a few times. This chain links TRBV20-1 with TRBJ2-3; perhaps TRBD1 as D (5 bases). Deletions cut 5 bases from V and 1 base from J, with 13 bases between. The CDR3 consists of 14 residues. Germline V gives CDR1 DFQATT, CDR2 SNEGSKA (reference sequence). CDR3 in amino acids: CSALLDRGTDTQYF. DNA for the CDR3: TGCAGTGCTCTCCTAGACAGAGGCACAGATACGCAGTATTTT.

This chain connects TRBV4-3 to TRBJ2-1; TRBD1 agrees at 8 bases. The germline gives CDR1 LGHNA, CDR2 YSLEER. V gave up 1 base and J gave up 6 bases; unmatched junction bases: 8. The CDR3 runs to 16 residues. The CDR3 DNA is TGCGCCAGCAGCCAAGGGTCCCAGGGGGCGACCAATGAGCAGTTCTTC. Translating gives CASSQGSQGATNEQFF.

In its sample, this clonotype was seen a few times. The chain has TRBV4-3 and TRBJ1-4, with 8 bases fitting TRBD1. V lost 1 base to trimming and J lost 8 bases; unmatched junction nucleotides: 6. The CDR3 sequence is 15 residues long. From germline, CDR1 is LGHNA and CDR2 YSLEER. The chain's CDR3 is CASSQVSRGREKLFF. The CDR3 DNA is TGCGCCAGCAGCCAAGTATCCAGGGGGCGAGAAAAACTGTTTTTT.

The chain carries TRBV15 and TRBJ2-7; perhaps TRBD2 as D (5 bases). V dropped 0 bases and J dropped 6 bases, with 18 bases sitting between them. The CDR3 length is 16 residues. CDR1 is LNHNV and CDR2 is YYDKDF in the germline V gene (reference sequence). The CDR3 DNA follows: TGTGCCACCAGCAGAGATGGGAGCAGGTACGAGGGCGAGCAGTACTTC. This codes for CATSRDGSRYEGEQYF. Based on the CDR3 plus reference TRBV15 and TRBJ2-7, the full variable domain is DAMVIQNPRYQVTQFGKPVTLSCSQTLNHNVMYWYQQKSSQAPKLLFHYYDKDFNNEADTPDNFQSRRPNTSFCFLDIRSPGLGDTAMYLCATSRDGSRYEGEQYFGPGTRLTVT.

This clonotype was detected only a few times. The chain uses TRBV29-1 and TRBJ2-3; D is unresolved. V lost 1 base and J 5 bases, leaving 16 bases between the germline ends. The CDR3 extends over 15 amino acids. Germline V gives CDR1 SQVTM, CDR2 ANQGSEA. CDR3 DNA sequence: TGCAGCGTTGAAGCGCCTCTCGACGGGCGAGATACGCAGTATTTT. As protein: CSVEAPLDGRDTQYF.

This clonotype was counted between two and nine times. CDR3 nucleotide sequence: TGTGCCAGCAGCCAAGATCCAGGCTCCACTAGCACAGATACGCAGTATTTT. It translates to CASSQDPGSTSTDTQYF. The chain couples TRBV4-2 to TRBJ2-3; no clear D. This CDR3 region has 17 residues. CDR1 and CDR2 from the germline V gene are LGHNA and YNFKEQ. V lost 0 bases and J 0 bases, leaving 13 bases between the germline ends.

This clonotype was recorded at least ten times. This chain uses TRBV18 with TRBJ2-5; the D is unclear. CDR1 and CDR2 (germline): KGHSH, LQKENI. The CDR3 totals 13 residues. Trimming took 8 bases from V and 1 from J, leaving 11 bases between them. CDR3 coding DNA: TGTGCCAGCAGCCCTACGGGCCAAGAGACCCAGTACTTC. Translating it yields CASSPTGQETQYF. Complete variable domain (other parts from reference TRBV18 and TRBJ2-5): NAGVMQNPRHLVRRRGQEARLRCSPMKGHSHVYWYRQLPEEGLKFMVYLQKENIIDESGMPKERFSAEFPKEGPSILRIQQVVRGDSAAYFCASSPTGQETQYFGPGTRLLVL.

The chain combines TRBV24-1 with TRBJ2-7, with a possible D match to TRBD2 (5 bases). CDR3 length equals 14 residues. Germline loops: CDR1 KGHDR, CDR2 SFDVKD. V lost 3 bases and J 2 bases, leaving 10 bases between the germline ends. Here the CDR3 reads CATSDDWTAYEQYF. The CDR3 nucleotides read TGTGCCACCAGTGATGACTGGACTGCCTACGAGCAGTACTTC.

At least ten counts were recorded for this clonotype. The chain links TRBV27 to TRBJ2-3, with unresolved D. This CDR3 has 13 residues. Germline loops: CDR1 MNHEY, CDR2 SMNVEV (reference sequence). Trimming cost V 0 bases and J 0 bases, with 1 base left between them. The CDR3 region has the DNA TGTGCCAGCAGTTTATCGAGCACAGATACGCAGTATTTT. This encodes CASSLSSTDTQYF.

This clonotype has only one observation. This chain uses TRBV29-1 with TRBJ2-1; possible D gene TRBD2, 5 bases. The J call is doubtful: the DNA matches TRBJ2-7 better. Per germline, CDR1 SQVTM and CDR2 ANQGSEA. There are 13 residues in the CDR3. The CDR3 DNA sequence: TGCAGCGTTGACAGTAGCGAGACCTACGAGCAGTACTTC. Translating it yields CSVDSSETYEQYF.

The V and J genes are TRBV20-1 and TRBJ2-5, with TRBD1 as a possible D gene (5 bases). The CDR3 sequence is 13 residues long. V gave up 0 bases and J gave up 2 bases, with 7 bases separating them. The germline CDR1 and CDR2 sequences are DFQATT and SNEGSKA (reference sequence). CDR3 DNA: TGCAGTGCTAGAGAGACAGCGCAAGAGACCCAGTACTTC. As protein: CSARETAQETQYF.

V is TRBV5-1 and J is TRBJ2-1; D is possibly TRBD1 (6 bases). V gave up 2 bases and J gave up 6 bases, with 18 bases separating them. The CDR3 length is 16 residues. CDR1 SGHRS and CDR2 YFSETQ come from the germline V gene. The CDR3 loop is CASSFSGAGGGNEQFF. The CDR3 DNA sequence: TGCGCCAGCAGCTTTTCAGGGGCGGGTGGAGGCAATGAGCAGTTCTTC.

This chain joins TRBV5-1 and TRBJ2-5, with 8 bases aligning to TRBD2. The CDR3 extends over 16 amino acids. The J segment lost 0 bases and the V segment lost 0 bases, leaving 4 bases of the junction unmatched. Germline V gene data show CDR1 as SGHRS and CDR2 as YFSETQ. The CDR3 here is CASSLGVSGDQETQYF. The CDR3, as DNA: TGCGCCAGCAGCTTGGGCGTTAGCGGGGACCAAGAGACCCAGTACTTC.

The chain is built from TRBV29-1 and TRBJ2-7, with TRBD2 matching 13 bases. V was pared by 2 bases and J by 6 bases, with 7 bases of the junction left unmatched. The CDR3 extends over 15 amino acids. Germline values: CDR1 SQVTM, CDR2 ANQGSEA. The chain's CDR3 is CSVEQGTSGNVEQYF. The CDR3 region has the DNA TGCAGCGTTGAACAAGGGACTAGCGGGAATGTCGAGCAGTACTTC.

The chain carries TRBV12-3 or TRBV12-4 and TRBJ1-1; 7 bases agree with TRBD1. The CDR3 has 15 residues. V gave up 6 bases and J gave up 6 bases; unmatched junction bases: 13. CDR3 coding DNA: TGTGCCAGCAGGGATCGACAGGGAGTTTATCCTGAAGCTTTCTTT. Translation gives CASRDRQGVYPEAFF.

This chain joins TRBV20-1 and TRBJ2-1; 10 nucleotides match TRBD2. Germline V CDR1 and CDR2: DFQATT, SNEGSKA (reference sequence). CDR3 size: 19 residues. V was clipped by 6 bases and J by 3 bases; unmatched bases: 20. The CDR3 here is CSADFPQGAGGQYYNEQFF. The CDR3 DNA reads TGCAGTGCAGATTTTCCCCAGGGAGCGGGAGGGCAGTACTACAATGAGCAGTTCTTC.

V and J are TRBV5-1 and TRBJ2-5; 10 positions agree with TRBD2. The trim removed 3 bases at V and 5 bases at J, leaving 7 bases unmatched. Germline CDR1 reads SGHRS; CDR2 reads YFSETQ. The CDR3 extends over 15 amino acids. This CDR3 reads CASSSSGGVLETQYF. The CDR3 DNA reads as TGCGCCAGCAGCTCGAGCGGGGGGGTTTTGGAGACCCAGTACTTC.

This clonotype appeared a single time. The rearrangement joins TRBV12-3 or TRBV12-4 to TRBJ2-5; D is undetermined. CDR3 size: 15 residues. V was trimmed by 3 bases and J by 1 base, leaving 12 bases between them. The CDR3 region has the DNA TGTGCCAGCAGTTTGGGCCAGCTTGGCCAAGAGACCCAGTACTTC. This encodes CASSLGQLGQETQYF.

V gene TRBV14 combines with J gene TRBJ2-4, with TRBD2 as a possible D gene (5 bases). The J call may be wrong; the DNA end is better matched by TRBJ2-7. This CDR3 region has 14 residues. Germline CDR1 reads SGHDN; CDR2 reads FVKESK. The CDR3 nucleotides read TGTGCCAGCAGCCCTTCGGAGGATTGGATCGAGCAGTACTTC. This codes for CASSPSEDWIEQYF.

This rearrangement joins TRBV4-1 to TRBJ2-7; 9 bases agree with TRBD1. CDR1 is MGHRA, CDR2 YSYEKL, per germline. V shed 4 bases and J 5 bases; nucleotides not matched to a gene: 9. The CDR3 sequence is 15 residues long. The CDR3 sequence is CASSPKGQGKNEQYF. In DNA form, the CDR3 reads TGCGCCAGCAGCCCCAAGGGACAGGGCAAGAACGAGCAGTACTTC.